Listed below are T cell receptor beta chains from one sample, sequenced in a study of cytomegalovirus exposure and HLA in healthy donors. Sequencing used immunoSEQ multiplex PCR; TCRdb keeps in-frame clones, though not all of them. Here the sample spans some 100,000 clones, approximately 91% being singletons. Sample: PBMCs. Receptors originate from a man aged 18 to 30 in good health and CMV-seropositive. The CDR3 runs from the conserved cysteine through the conserved F or W. D genes are given only for firm matches. Clone size, where shown, is once, few, many, or a class for clones that have expanded.

size | J | V | D | DNA | CDR3
. | TRBJ2-1 | TRBV4-2 | . | TGTGCCAGCAGCCAAGATACGAGAGGGAACAACAATGAGCAGTTCTTC | CASSQDTRGNNNEQFF
. | TRBJ2-3 | TRBV5-6 | . | TGTGCCAGCAGCTTGCAGGCCCCAGATACGCAGTATTTT | CASSLQAPDTQYF
. | TRBJ2-1 | TRBV28 | . | TGTGCCAGCAGTTTGGGGCAGTACAATGAGCAGTTCTTC | CASSLGQYNEQFF
. | TRBJ2-7 | TRBV4-1 | TRBD2 | TGCGCCAGCAGCCAGGGACTAGCGGGGGGTTTCGAGCAGTACTTC | CASSQGLAGGFEQYF
. | TRBJ1-1 | TRBV7-2 | . | TGTGCCAGCAGCTTAACAGGGACTGAAGCTTTCTTT | CASSLTGTEAFF
. | TRBJ2-1 | TRBV5-1 | TRBD1 | TGCGCCAGCAGCTTGGGGGACAGGTATCGCTCCTACAATGAGCAGTTCTTC | CASSLGDRYRSYNEQFF
. | TRBJ2-3 | TRBV5-6 | . | TGTGCCAGCAGCTCCCCGACAGATACGCAGTATTTT | CASSSPTDTQYF
. | TRBJ1-3 | TRBV28 | TRBD1 | TGTGCCAGCAGTGCGAATACAGGGGACCCCTCTGGAAACACCATATATTTT | CASSANTGDPSGNTIYF
. | TRBJ2-2 | TRBV28 | . | TGTGCCAGCAGTTCACAGGGCCACGGGGAGCTGTTTTTT | CASSSQGHGELFF
. | TRBJ1-2 | TRBV14 | TRBD1 | TGTGCCAGCAGCCAAGATAAGGGGGCAATCTATGGCTACACCTTC | CASSQDKGAIYGYTF
. | TRBJ1-1 | TRBV2 | . | TGTGCCAGCAGAAGGCAGAGCCCTCGCATGAGGGCTTTCTTT | CASRRQSPRMRAFF
. | TRBJ1-1 | TRBV7-9 | . | TGTGCCAGCAGCTTTTTCGGTACTGAAGCTTTCTTT | CASSFFGTEAFF
. | TRBJ1-2 | TRBV4-3 | . | TGCGCCAGCAGCCAAGATGGGGGGGGAGGCTATGGCTACACCTTC | CASSQDGGGGYGYTF
. | TRBJ1-6 | TRBV6-5 | . | TGTGCCAGCACCACCTCAGGATTTTCACCCCTCCACTTT | CASTTSGFSPLHF
. | TRBJ2-1 | TRBV2 | . | TGTGCCAGCTCGGGGGAAGGGGGGGCCTACAATGAGCAGTTCTTC | CASSGEGGAYNEQFF
. | TRBJ2-7 | TRBV7-9 | . | TGTGCCAGCAGCTTATCCGGAGCCTACGAGCAGTACTTC | CASSLSGAYEQYF
once | TRBJ2-7 | TRBV7-8 | . | TGTGCCAGCAGCTTAGGAGGGGGGGGAGAGGGCTACGAGCAGTACTTC | CASSLGGGGEGYEQYF
. | TRBJ1-5 | TRBV19 | . | TGTGCCAGTAGTATTGGGTTGGGGGGGCTGAGGCCCCAGCATTTT | CASSIGLGGLRPQHF
. | TRBJ2-1 | TRBV27 | . | TGTGCCAGCAGTCCAAAGGGGTGGGGAAACAATGAGCAGTTCTTC | CASSPKGWGNNEQFF
. | TRBJ2-1 | TRBV2 | . | TGTGCCAGCAATAGAGCGGCAGGAGAAAATGAGCAGTTCTTC | CASNRAAGENEQFF
few | TRBJ2-2 | TRBV4-2 | . | TGTGCCAGCAGCCAAGATTTGGAGGCCGGGGAGCTGTTTTTT | CASSQDLEAGELFF
. | TRBJ2-7 | TRBV18 | TRBD2 | TGTGCCAGCTCACCACGGGACGGGGGGAGGGAGCAGTACTTC | CASSPRDGGREQYF
. | TRBJ1-6 | TRBV30 | . | TGTGCCTGGAGTGAGGGAGGACGAGATTCACCCCTCCACTTT | CAWSEGGRDSPLHF
. | TRBJ2-1 | TRBV27 | . | TGTGCCAGCAGGCACCCCGAGGAACGCAATGAGCAGTTCTTC | CASRHPEERNEQFF
. | TRBJ1-3 | TRBV10-3 | TRBD1 | TGTGCCATCAGTGGGACAGGGAACGGAAACACCATATATTTT | CAISGTGNGNTIYF
. | TRBJ2-3 | TRBV4-1 | . | TGCGCCAGCAGCCAATTGGGGGCAGGGTCAGATACGCAGTATTTT | CASSQLGAGSDTQYF
once | TRBJ1-2 | TRBV6-6 | . | TGTGCCAGCAGCCAACCCACCGACAGATATTATGGCTACACCTTC | CASSQPTDRYYGYTF
once | TRBJ2-3 | TRBV6-1 | . | TGTGCCAGCAGGGGATTCCAGGGGACAGATACGCAGTATTTT | CASRGFQGTDTQYF
. | TRBJ2-7 | TRBV10-3 | TRBD2 | TGTGCCATCAGATTAAGAGCGGGGGAATCCTACGAGCAGTACTTC | CAIRLRAGESYEQYF
. | TRBJ2-7 | TRBV27 | . | TGTGCCAGCAGTCCCGGGACTCGCGCCTACGAGCAGTACTTC | CASSPGTRAYEQYF
. | TRBJ2-7 | TRBV15 | TRBD1 | TGTGCCACCAGCAGAAGAGACAGGGACGAGCAGTACTTC | CATSRRDRDEQYF
. | TRBJ1-2 | TRBV19 | . | TGTGCCAGTAGTATGCAGGGGAGGGATGGCTACACCTTC | CASSMQGRDGYTF
. | TRBJ1-4 | TRBV19 | . | TGTGCCAGTAGTTGGCAGAAAGCAACTAATGAAAAACTGTTTTTT | CASSWQKATNEKLFF
. | TRBJ2-3 | TRBV9 | TRBD1 | TGTGCCAGCAGCACAAGACAGGGGGGGACAGATACGCAGTATTTT | CASSTRQGGTDTQYF
. | TRBJ2-5 | TRBV5-1 | . | TGCGCCAGCAGCCCAGGAATGGAGGGAGAGACCCAGTACTTC | CASSPGMEGETQYF
. | TRBJ1-2 | TRBV5-6 | . | TGTGCCAGCAGCTTGGACGAACTTGGCGAGGGAGGGTCCTATGGCTACACCTTC | CASSLDELGEGGSYGYTF
. | TRBJ2-3 | TRBV5-1 | . | TGCGCCAGCAGCTTGGACAGTACAGATACGCAGTATTTT | CASSLDSTDTQYF
. | TRBJ1-5 | TRBV6-1 | . | TGTGCCAGCAGTGAAAAGGGTCGCCGGGGGCCCCAGCATTTT | CASSEKGRRGPQHF
. | TRBJ1-1 | TRBV6-5 | . | TGTGCCAGCAGTCCACAGGGCCCTGAAGCTTTCTTT | CASSPQGPEAFF